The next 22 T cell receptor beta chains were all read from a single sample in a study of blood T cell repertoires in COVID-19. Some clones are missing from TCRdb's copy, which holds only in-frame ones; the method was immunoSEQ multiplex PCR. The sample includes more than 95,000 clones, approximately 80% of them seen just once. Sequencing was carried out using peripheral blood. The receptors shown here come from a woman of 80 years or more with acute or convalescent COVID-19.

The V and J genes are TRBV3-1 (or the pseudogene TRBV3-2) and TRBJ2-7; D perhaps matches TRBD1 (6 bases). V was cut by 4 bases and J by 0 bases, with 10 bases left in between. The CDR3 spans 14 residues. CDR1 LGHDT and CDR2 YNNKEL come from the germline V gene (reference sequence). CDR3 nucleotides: TGTGCCAGCAGCCGAACAGGGATCTCCTACGAGCAGTACTTC. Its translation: CASSRTGISYEQYF.

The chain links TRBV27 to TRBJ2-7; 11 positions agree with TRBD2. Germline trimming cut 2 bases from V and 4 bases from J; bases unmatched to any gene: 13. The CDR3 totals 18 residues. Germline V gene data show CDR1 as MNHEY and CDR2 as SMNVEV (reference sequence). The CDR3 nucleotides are TGTGCCAGCAGTTTACAATATCCTAGCGGGAGGTTCGTATACGAGCAGTACTTC. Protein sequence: CASSLQYPSGRFVYEQYF.

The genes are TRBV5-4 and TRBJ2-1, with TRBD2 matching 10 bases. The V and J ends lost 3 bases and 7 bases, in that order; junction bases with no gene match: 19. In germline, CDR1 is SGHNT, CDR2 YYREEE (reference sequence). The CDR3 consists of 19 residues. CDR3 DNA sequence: TGTGCCAGCAGCTCTCTCCCAGACAAGCGGGAGGGCCTTCGGAATGAGCAGTTCTTC. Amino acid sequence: CASSSLPDKREGLRNEQFF.

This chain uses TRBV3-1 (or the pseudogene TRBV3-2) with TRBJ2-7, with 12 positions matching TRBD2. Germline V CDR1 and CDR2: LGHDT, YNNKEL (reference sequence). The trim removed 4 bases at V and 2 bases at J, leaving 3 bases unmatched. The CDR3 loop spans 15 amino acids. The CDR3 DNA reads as TGTGCCAGCAGCCGCGGGACTAGCGGGCCCTACGAGCAGTACTTC. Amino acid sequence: CASSRGTSGPYEQYF.

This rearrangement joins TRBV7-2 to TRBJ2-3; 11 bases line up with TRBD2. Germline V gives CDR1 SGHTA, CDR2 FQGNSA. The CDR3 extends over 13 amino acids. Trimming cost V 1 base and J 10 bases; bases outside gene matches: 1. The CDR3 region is CASSLGLAGPQYF. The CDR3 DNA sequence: TGTGCCAGCAGCTTAGGACTAGCGGGACCGCAGTATTTT.

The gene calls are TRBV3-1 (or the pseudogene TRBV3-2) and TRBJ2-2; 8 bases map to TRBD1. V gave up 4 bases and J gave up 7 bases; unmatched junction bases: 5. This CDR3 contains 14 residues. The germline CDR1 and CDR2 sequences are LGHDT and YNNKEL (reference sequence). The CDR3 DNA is TGTGCCAGCAGCCGGCAGGGGGCGATCGGGGAGCTGTTTTTT. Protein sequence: CASSRQGAIGELFF.

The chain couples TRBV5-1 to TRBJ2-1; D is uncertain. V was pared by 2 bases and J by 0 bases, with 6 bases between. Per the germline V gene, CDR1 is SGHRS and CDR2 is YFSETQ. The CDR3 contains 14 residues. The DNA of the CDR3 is TGCGCCAGCAGCTTAAGTAGCTCCTACAATGAGCAGTTCTTC. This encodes CASSLSSSYNEQFF.

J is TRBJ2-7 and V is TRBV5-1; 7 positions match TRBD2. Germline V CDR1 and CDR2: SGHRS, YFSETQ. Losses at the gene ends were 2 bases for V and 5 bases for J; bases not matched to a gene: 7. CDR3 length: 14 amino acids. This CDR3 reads CASSFWGGRDEQYF. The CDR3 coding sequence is TGCGCCAGCAGCTTCTGGGGGGGTAGGGACGAGCAGTACTTC.

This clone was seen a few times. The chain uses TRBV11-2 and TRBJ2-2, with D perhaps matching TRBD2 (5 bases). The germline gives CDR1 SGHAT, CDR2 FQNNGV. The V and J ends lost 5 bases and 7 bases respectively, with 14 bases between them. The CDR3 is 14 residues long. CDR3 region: CASSAGGPGGELFF. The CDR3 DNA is TGTGCCAGCAGCGCTGGAGGACCCGGCGGGGAGCTGTTTTTT.

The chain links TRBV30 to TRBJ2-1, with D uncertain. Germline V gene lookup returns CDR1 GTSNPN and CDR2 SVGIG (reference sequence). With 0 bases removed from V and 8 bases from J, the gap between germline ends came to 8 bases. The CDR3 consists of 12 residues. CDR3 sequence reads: CAWSVESYEQFF. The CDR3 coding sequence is TGTGCCTGGAGTGTAGAAAGCTATGAGCAGTTCTTC. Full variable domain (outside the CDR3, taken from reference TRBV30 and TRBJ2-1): SQTIHQWPATLVQPVGSPLSLECTVEGTSNPNLYWYRQAAGRGLQLLFYSVGIGQISSEVPQNLSASRPQDRQFILSSKKLLLSDSGFYLCAWSVESYEQFFGPGTRLTVL.

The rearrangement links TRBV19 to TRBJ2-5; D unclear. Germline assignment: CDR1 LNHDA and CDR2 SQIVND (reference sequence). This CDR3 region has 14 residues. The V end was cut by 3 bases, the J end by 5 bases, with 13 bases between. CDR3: CASSIMLAWETQYF. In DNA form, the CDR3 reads TGTGCCAGTAGTATCATGTTGGCTTGGGAGACCCAGTACTTC.

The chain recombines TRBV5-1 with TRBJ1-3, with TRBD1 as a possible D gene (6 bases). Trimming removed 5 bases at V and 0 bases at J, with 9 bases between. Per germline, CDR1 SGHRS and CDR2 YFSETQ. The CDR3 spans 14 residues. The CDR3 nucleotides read TGCGCCAGCAGGGCCAGGGGCTCTGGAAACACCATATATTTT. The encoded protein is CASRARGSGNTIYF.

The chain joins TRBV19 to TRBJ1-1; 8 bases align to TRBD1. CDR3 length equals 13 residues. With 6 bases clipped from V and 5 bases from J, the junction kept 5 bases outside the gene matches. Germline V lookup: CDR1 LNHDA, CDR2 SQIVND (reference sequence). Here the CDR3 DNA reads TGTGCCAGTAGGCGGACAGGGCAAACTGAAGCTTTCTTT. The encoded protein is CASRRTGQTEAFF. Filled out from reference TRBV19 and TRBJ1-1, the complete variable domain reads DGGITQSPKYLFRKEGQNVTLSCEQNLNHDAMYWYRQDPGQGLRLIYYSQIVNDFQKGDIAEGYSVSREKKESFPLTVTSAQKNPTAFYLCASRRTGQTEAFFGQGTRLTVV.

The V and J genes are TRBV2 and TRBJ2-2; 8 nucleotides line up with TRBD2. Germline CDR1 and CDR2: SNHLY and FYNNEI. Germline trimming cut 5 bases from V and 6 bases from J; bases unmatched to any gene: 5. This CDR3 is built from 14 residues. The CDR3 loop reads CASSFQRESGELFF. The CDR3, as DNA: TGTGCCAGCAGTTTCCAGCGGGAGTCCGGGGAGCTGTTTTTT.

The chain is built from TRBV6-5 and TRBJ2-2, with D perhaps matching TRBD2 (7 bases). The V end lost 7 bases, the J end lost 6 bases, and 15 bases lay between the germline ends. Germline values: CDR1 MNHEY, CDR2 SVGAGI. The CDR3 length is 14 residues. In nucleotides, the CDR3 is TGTGCCAGCATTAGGGGGGGGATAGCCGGGGAGCTGTTTTTT. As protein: CASIRGGIAGELFF.

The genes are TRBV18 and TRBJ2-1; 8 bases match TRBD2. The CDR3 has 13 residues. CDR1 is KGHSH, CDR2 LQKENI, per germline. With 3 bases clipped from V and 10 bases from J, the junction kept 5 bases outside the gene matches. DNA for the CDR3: TGTGCCAGCTCACCTGAAGGACTAGCCGAGCAGTTCTTC. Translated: CASSPEGLAEQFF.

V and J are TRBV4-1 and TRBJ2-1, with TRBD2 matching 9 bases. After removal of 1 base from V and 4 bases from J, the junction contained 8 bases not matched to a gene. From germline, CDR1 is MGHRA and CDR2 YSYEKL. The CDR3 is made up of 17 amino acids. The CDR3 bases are TGCGCCAGCAGCCAAGTGTTCTCTGCGGGAGGGTACAATGAGCAGTTCTTC. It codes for CASSQVFSAGGYNEQFF.

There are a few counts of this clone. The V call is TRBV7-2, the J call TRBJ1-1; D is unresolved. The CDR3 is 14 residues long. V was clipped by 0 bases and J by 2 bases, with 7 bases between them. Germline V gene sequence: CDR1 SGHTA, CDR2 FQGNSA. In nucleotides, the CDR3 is TGTGCCAGCAGCTTAGCTAGAGGCAACACTGAAGCTTTCTTT. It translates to CASSLARGNTEAFF.

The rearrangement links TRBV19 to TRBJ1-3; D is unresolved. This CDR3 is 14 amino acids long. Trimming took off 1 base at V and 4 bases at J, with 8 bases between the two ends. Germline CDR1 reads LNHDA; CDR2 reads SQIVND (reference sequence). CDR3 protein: CASSIAGVGNTIYF. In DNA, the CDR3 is TGTGCCAGTAGTATAGCCGGGGTAGGAAACACCATATATTTT.

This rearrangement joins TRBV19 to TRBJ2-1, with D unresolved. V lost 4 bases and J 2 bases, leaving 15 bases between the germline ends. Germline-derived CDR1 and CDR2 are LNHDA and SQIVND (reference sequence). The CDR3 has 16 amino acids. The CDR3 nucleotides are TGTGCCAGTAGTACCTCGAGCAGGTTCCCCTACAATGAGCAGTTCTTC. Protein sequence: CASSTSSRFPYNEQFF.

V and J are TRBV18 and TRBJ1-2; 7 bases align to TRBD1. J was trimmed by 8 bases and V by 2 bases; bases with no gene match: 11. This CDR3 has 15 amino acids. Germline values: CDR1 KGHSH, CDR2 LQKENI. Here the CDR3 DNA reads TGTGCCAGCTCACCATCAGTAGTAGGGGGCGAAGGCTACACCTTC. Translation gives CASSPSVVGGEGYTF.

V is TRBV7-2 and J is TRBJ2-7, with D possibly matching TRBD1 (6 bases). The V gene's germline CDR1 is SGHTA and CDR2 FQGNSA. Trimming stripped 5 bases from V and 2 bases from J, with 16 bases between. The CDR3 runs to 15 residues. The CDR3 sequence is CASSPHPGAAYEQYF. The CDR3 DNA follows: TGTGCCAGCAGCCCCCACCCAGGGGCGGCCTACGAGCAGTACTTC.